This T cell receptor (beta chain) came from a study of cytomegalovirus exposure and HLA in healthy donors. It was with 60 Vbeta and 13 Jbeta primers that the PCR ran. TCRdb's table, derived via immunoSEQ multiplex PCR, lists solely in-frame clones and lacks some. Its table lists 200,000 or so clones. V was clipped by 5 bases and J by 1 base; unmatched bases: 6. The length of the CDR3 is 14 residues. The germline gives CDR1 SGHRS, CDR2 YFSETQ. Sequencing input: PBMCs. The V and J genes are TRBV5-1 and TRBJ2-7; 7 positions match TRBD1. The clonotype comes from a boy aged 10-17 years in good health and CMV-seronegative. The CDR3 coding sequence is TGCGCCAGCAGTCGTGGGACAGAGTCCTACGAGCAGTACTTC. It specifies CASSRGTESYEQYF.